This TCR beta chain was obtained from a study of CD8 T cells in Susac syndrome. Study-wide results and caveats: The study recognized that its TCR sequencing and HLA analysis covered a relatively small number of individuals.

As controls, healthy donors matched for age and sex were used. For this clonotype: The antigen is unknown.

When the RNA was reverse transcribed, random hexamers were used with an input of about 0.5 to 1 ug. Amplification of TCR beta CDR3 spanned 54 Vbeta and 13 Jbeta via immunoSEQ multiplex PCR. TCRdb analysed the immunoSEQ multiplex PCR reads with MiXCR anew, one entry per CDR3 protein. The sample consists of 120,000 to 150,000 distinct CDR3 sequences, about 93% of them appearing once. Germline loops: CDR1 GTSNPN, CDR2 SVGIG (reference sequence). J lost 6 bases, V lost 3 bases, and 4 bases had no gene match. This CDR3 spans 12 amino acids. V usage is TRBV30 and J usage is TRBJ2-7; 8 nucleotides match TRBD2. The source is a human donor in good health. Material: CD8+ T cells from PBMCs. CDR3 bases: TGTGCCTGGAGCGGGGGGGTTGGCGAGCAGTACTTC. It is translated as CAWSGGVGEQYF.